The clone carrying this TCR beta chain was counted ten times or more. This sample is part of a study of T-cell memory formation after mild COVID-19. TCRdb processed the 5' RACE reads anew with MiXCR; each CDR3 protein has one entry. The repertoire holds some 150,000 distinct CDR3 sequences, approximately 6% seen once, with roughly 1.9% in the top ten. The receptor was isolated from an adult woman who had mild COVID-19 (a few samples of this study predate the infection). Cell type and time point are not known. Sequenced material: PBMCs or a T cell subset sorted from them (not recorded which).

The CDR3 is CASSPDRSTEAFF. The CDR3 DNA follows: TGTGCCAGCTCACCGGACAGAAGCACTGAAGCTTTCTTT. The rearrangement joins TRBV18 to TRBJ1-1, with D possibly TRBD1 on 6 matching bases. This CDR3 contains 13 residues. CDR1 and CDR2 (germline): KGHSH, LQKENI. V gave up 3 bases and J gave up 4 bases, with 9 bases separating them.